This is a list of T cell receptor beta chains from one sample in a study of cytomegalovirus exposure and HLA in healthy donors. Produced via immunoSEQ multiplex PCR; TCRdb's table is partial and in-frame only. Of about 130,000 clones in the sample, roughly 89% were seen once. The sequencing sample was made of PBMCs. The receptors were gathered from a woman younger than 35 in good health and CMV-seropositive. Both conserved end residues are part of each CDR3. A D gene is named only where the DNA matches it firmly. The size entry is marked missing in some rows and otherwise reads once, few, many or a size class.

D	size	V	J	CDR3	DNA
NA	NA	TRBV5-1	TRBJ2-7	CASSMRTGRDFYEQYF	TGCGCCAGCAGCATGAGGACAGGGAGGGACTTCTACGAGCAGTACTTC
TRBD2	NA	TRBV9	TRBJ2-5	CASRDAGGHQEAQYF	TGTGCCAGCCGGGACGCGGGGGGCCACCAAGAGGCCCAGTACTTC
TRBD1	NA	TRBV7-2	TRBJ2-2	CASRWTGNTGELFF	TGTGCCAGCAGGTGGACAGGGAACACCGGGGAGCTGTTTTTT
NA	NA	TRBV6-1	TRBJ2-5	CASKGDQETQYF	TGTGCCAGCAAAGGGGACCAAGAGACCCAGTACTTC
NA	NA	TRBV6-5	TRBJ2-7	CASSYAESYEQYF	TGTGCCAGCAGTTACGCGGAATCCTACGAGCAGTACTTC
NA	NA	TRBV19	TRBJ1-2	CASSIVQANYGYTF	TGTGCCAGTAGTATTGTACAAGCTAACTATGGCTACACCTTC
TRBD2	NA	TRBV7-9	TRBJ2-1	CASSSVLAGSGNEQFF	TGTGCCAGCAGCTCGGTACTAGCGGGAAGTGGAAATGAGCAGTTCTTC
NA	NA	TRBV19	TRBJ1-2	CDPLQGNYGYTF	TGTGACCCGTTACAGGGTAACTATGGCTACACCTTC
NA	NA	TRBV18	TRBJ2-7	CASSPRTVTPSSYEQYF	TGTGCCAGCTCACCGAGGACAGTTACACCAAGCTCCTACGAGCAGTACTTC
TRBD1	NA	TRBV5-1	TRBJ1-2	CASSSRTGGADGYTF	TGCGCCAGCAGCTCAAGGACAGGGGGCGCGGATGGCTACACCTTC
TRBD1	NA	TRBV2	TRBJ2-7	CASKVLGQGAYEQYF	TGTGCCAGCAAGGTCTTAGGACAGGGGGCGTACGAGCAGTACTTC
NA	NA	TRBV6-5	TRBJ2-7	CASSYSSGLAYEQYF	TGTGCCAGCAGTTACTCATCCGGACTCGCCTACGAGCAGTACTTC
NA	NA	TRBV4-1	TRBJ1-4	CASSQVYPQTTATNEKLFF	TGCGCCAGCAGCCAAGTTTACCCCCAAACAACAGCAACTAATGAAAAACTGTTTTTT
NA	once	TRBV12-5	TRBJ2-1	CASGTAQKRSYEQFF	TGTGCTAGTGGCACCGCCCAAAAGAGGAGCTATGAGCAGTTCTTC
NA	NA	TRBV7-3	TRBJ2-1	CASSLGALQEQFF	TGTGCCAGCAGCTTAGGGGCTCTCCAGGAGCAGTTCTTC
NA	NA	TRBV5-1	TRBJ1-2	CASSPFKEGSYTF	TGCGCCAGCAGCCCCTTCAAGGAGGGCTCCTACACCTTC
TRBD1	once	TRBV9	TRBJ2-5	CASSATGEPQETQYF	TGTGCCAGCAGCGCGACAGGGGAGCCCCAAGAGACCCAGTACTTC
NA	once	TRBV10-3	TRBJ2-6	CAISLGLLSSGANVLTF	TGTGCCATCAGCTTGGGACTCCTATCATCTGGGGCCAACGTCCTGACTTTC
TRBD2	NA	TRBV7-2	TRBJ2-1	CASRTTGTSGGSEQFF	TGTGCCAGCAGGACCACCGGGACTAGCGGGGGGTCTGAGCAGTTCTTC
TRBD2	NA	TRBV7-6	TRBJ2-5	CASSLAPGLAGGLKQETQYF	TGTGCCAGCAGCTTAGCCCCGGGACTAGCGGGGGGGCTAAAACAAGAGACCCAGTACTTC
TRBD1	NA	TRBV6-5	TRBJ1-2	CASRETQGVYGYTF	TGTGCCAGCAGAGAAACACAGGGGGTCTATGGCTACACCTTC
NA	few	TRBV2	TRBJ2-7	CASSRTFEQYF	TGTGCCAGCAGCCGGACATTTGAGCAGTACTTC
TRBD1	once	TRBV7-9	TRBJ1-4	CASSPPRQGGEKLFF	TGTGCCAGCAGCCCACCCCGGCAGGGGGGTGAAAAACTGTTTTTT
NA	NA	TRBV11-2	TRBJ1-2	CASSRLIRGGYTF	TGTGCCAGCAGTCGACTTATCAGGGGTGGCTACACCTTC
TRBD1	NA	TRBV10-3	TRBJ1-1	CANKGQGAEAFF	TGTGCCAATAAGGGACAGGGGGCTGAAGCTTTCTTT
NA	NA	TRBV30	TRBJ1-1	CAWSKGLTEAFF	TGTGCCTGGAGTAAGGGGCTGACTGAAGCTTTCTTT
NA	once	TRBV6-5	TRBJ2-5	CASSYSHSRETQYF	TGTGCCAGCAGTTACTCGCACTCTCGGGAGACCCAGTACTTC
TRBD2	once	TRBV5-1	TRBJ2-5	CASSSTLAGGETQYF	TGCGCCAGCAGCTCGACCCTAGCGGGGGGGGAGACCCAGTACTTC
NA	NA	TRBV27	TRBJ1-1	CASSYRADTEAFF	TGTGCCAGCAGTTACAGGGCGGACACTGAAGCTTTCTTT
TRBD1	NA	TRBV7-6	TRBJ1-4	CASSLGGQGEEKLFF	TGTGCCAGCAGCTTAGGCGGACAGGGGGAGGAAAAACTGTTTTTT
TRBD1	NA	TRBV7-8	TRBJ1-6	CASSSETGQGGSYNSPLHF	TGTGCCAGCAGCTCAGAGACCGGACAGGGGGGATCCTATAATTCACCCCTCCACTTT
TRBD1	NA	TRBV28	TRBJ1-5	CASSSRGRGNQPQHF	TGTGCCAGCAGTTCCAGGGGGAGAGGCAATCAGCCCCAGCATTTT
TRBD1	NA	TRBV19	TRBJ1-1	CASSMQQGWTEAFF	TGTGCCAGTAGTATGCAACAGGGGTGGACTGAAGCTTTCTTT
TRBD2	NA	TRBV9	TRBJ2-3	CASSVVASGTPSTDTQYF	TGTGCCAGCAGCGTAGTGGCTAGCGGGACCCCGAGCACAGATACGCAGTATTTT
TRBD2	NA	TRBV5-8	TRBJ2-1	CASSGTLLAGGTYNEQFF	TGTGCCAGCAGCGGCACCTTACTAGCGGGGGGGACCTACAATGAGCAGTTCTTC
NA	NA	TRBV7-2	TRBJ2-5	CASSSRTGEETQYF	TGTGCCAGCAGCTCTCGGACTGGTGAAGAGACCCAGTACTTC
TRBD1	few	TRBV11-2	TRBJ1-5	CASSAGTGNQPQHF	TGTGCCAGCAGCGCCGGGACAGGGAATCAGCCCCAGCATTTT
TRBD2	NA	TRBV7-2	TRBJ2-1	CASSASGLAGGPSQFF	TGTGCCAGCAGCGCATCAGGACTAGCGGGGGGGCCCTCGCAGTTCTTC
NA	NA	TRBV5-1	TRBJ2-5	CASSTEQPRKETQYF	TGCGCCAGCAGCACCGAACAACCCCGTAAAGAGACCCAGTACTTC
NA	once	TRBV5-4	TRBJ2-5	CASPPKAGETQYF	TGTGCCAGCCCTCCGAAGGCGGGGGAGACCCAGTACTTC
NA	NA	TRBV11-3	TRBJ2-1	CASSLKGGEQFF	TGTGCCAGCAGCTTAAAGGGAGGTGAGCAGTTCTTC
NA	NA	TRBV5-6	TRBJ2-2	CASSLQGNTGELFF	TGTGCCAGCAGCTTACAGGGTAACACCGGGGAGCTGTTTTTT
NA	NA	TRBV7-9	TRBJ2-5	CASSLGVSTGIAQQETQYF	TGTGCCAGCAGCTTAGGTGTTAGTACGGGGATAGCACAGCAAGAGACCCAGTACTTC
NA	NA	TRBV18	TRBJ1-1	CASSPPEGTLAFF	TGTGCCAGCTCACCACCGGAAGGGACTTTAGCTTTCTTT
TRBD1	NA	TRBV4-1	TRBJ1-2	CASSQQTGAYGYTF	TGCGCCAGCAGCCAACAGACAGGGGCCTATGGCTACACCTTC
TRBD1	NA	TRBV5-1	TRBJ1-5	CASSLGQGGQPQHF	TGCGCCAGCAGCTTGGGACAGGGCGGTCAGCCCCAGCATTTT
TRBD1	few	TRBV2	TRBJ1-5	CASTRTGSQQPQHF	TGTGCCAGCACCCGGACAGGGTCTCAGCAGCCCCAGCATTTT
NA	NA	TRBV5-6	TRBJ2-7	CASSFGAPDEQYF	TGTGCCAGCAGCTTTGGGGCGCCGGACGAGCAGTACTTC
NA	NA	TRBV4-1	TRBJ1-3	CASSQDGGGSFPDTIYF	TGCGCCAGCAGCCAAGATGGGGGCGGTTCTTTTCCAGACACCATATATTTT